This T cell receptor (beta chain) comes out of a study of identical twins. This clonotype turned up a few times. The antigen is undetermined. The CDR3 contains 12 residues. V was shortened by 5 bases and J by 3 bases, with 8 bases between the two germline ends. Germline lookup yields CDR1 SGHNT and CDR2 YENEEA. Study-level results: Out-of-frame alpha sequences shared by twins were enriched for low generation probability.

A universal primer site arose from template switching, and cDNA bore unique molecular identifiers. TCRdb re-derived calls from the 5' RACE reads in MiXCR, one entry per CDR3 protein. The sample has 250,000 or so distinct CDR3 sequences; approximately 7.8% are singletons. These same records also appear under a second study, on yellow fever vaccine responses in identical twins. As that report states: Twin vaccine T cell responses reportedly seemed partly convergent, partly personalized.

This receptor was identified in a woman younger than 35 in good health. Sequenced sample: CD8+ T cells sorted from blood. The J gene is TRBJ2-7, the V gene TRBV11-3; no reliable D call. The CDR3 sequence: CASSAAYYEQYF. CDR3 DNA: TGTGCCAGCAGCGCAGCTTACTACGAGCAGTACTTC.